This T cell receptor (beta chain) emerged from a study of T cell responses to AZD1222 COVID-19 vaccine. Study observations and caveats: Most donors were white British and more were female, and clonal diversity was possibly underestimated.

The CDR3 is 18 residues long. The V gene end was trimmed by 4 bases and the J gene end by 7 bases; junction bases not matched to a gene: 19. CDR1 SEHNR and CDR2 FQNEAQ come from the germline V gene (reference sequence). For this clone: The antigen is not known.

This table comes from immunoSEQ multiplex PCR, and its TCRdb copy is limited to in-frame clones, with some not included. Of approximately 110,000 clones in the sample, around 92% were seen once. This chain uses TRBV7-9 with TRBJ2-1, with 7 nucleotides matching TRBD2. The sequence derives from an adult who received the AZD1222 COVID-19 vaccine. Sequences were derived from peripheral blood, sampled 28 days after the second AZD1222 dose. CDR3 loop: CASSSNTLIWTRRNEQFF. CDR3 bases: TGTGCCAGCAGCTCCAACACGTTAATATGGACTAGGCGAAATGAGCAGTTCTTC.